Each of the 2 T cell receptor beta chains below was sequenced from the same sample in a study of glioma-infiltrating T cells after dendritic cell vaccination. Time point denoted: after dendritic cell vaccination, including at tumor progression/relapse. Here immunoSEQ multiplex PCR was the method, and the copy in TCRdb shows in-frame clones only, minus some. The sample carries about 50,000 clones, 75% to 90% recorded once. The source material was blood, sampled after dendritic cell vaccination. The receptor source for this set is a human donor with glioblastoma.

V usage is TRBV11-2 and J usage is TRBJ1-2; TRBD1 matches 7 bases. CDR1 is SGHAT, CDR2 FQNNGV, per germline. The junction had 6 bases not matched to a gene; V was cut back by 5 bases and J by 6 bases. The CDR3 length is 13 residues. This CDR3 is CASSVGQVNGYTF. Here the CDR3 DNA reads TGTGCCAGCAGCGTAGGACAGGTCAATGGCTACACCTTC.

The chain has TRBV2 and TRBJ1-2, with 9 nucleotides matching TRBD1. The CDR3 runs to 14 residues. Losses at the gene ends were 6 bases for V and 6 bases for J; bases not matched to a gene: 8. Germline values: CDR1 SNHLY, CDR2 FYNNEI. The DNA of the CDR3 is TGTGCCAGCAGCTCCACAGGGGGCTTCGATGGCTACACCTTC. As protein: CASSSTGGFDGYTF. Complete variable domain (other parts from reference TRBV2 and TRBJ1-2): EPEVTQTPSHQVTQMGQEVILRCVPISNHLYFYWYRQILGQKVEFLVSFYNNEISEKSEIFDDQFSVERPDGSNFTLKIRSTKLEDSAMYFCASSSTGGFDGYTFGSGTRLTVV.